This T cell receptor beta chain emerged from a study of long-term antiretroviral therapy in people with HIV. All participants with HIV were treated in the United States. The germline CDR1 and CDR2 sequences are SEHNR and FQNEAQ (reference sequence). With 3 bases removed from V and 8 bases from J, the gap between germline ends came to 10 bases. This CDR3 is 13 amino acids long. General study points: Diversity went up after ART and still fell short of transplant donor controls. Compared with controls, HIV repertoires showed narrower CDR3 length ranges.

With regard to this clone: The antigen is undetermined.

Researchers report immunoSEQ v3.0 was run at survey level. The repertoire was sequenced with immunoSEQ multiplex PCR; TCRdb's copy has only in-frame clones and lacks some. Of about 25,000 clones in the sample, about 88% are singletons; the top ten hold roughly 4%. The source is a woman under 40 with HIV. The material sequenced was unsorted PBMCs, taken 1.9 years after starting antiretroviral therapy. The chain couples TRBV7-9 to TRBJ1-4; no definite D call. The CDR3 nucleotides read TGTGCCAGCAGCTTCAGATCAAACGAAAAACTGTTTTTT. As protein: CASSFRSNEKLFF.